A selection of T cell receptor beta chains follows, all from one sample in a study of blood T cell repertoires in COVID-19. Sequenced by immunoSEQ multiplex PCR; TCRdb stores in-frame clones only, minus some. The sample consists of about 350,000 clones, 70% to 90% of them appearing once. The specimen sequenced was peripheral blood. The receptors shown here come from a woman aged 55-70 years with COVID-19, enrolled during active disease. Both conserved end residues are trimmed from each CDR3. Not all rows give a size; the values are once, few, many and, for expanded clones, a class.

j_call: TRBJ1-2
v_call: TRBV3-1/TRBV3-2
clone_size: .
cdr3_aa: ASSQLFQARDGYT

j_call: TRBJ2-7
v_call: TRBV11-2
clone_size: .
cdr3_aa: ASSQSGTGRLEQY

j_call: TRBJ1-1
v_call: TRBV29-1
clone_size: .
cdr3_aa: SVRALQGSGEAF

j_call: TRBJ2-4
v_call: TRBV5-1
clone_size: .
cdr3_aa: ASSLESGAAYSAKNIQY

j_call: TRBJ1-1
v_call: TRBV6-5
clone_size: .
cdr3_aa: ASSYPAGGRTEAF

j_call: TRBJ2-2
v_call: TRBV3-1/TRBV3-2
clone_size: .
cdr3_aa: ASSQKGGRRELF

j_call: TRBJ2-3
v_call: TRBV24-1
clone_size: .
cdr3_aa: ATSDLYRAPTDTQY

j_call: TRBJ1-6
v_call: TRBV28
clone_size: .
cdr3_aa: ASRDSGNSPLH

j_call: TRBJ1-1
v_call: TRBV3-1/TRBV3-2
clone_size: .
cdr3_aa: ASSLTVLNTEAF

j_call: TRBJ1-1
v_call: TRBV3-1/TRBV3-2
clone_size: .
cdr3_aa: ASSQVGLDTEAF

j_call: TRBJ2-3
v_call: TRBV27
clone_size: .
cdr3_aa: ASSNEGTSGVVDTQY

j_call: TRBJ2-5
v_call: TRBV11-2
clone_size: .
cdr3_aa: ASSPNSGGAGETQY

j_call: TRBJ2-1
v_call: TRBV5-1
clone_size: .
cdr3_aa: ASSLDPSSYNEQF

j_call: TRBJ2-5
v_call: TRBV9
clone_size: .
cdr3_aa: ASPSETQY

j_call: TRBJ2-7
v_call: TRBV6-5
clone_size: .
cdr3_aa: ASSYSRQGWNEQY

j_call: TRBJ2-5
v_call: TRBV5-1
clone_size: .
cdr3_aa: ASSPQGSQETQY

j_call: TRBJ2-7
v_call: TRBV6-6
clone_size: .
cdr3_aa: ASRTGTGGSEQY

j_call: TRBJ1-2
v_call: TRBV4-2
clone_size: .
cdr3_aa: ASSQDVGASGGYT

j_call: TRBJ2-3
v_call: TRBV5-1
clone_size: once
cdr3_aa: ASSLVVSTGDTQY

j_call: TRBJ1-5
v_call: TRBV28
clone_size: .
cdr3_aa: ASSKLRQGNQPQH

j_call: TRBJ2-1
v_call: TRBV6-2/TRBV6-3
clone_size: few
cdr3_aa: ASSVRGQGGEQF